The rows below give T cell receptor beta chains drawn from one sample of a study of OX40 agonist ivuxolimab in advanced cancers. The data were produced by immunoSEQ multiplex PCR, yet TCRdb's version contains in-frame clones alone and is incomplete. The sample consists of fewer than 95,000 clones, 85% to 95% of them appearing once. The sample consisted of CD4+ or CD8+ T cells sorted from blood, taken in a trial of the OX40 agonist ivuxolimab. The source is an adult with an advanced solid tumor such as melanoma, head and neck, liver or kidney cancer. Each CDR3 is given with its conserved first and last residue. The order of the fields is CDR3 DNA, CDR3 protein, clone size, V gene, D gene, J gene. The D gene is left open where the match is weak. The size entry is marked missing in some rows and otherwise reads once, few, many or a size class.

TGTGCCAGTAGTACCTCAGATCCGGACGGTGAAAAACTGTTTTTT CASSTSDPDGEKLFF . TRBV19 . TRBJ1-4
TGCGCCAGCAGCCAGGGACAGAGTTTACTCCTTGGCTACACCTTC CASSQGQSLLLGYTF once TRBV4-1 TRBD1 TRBJ1-2
TGTGCCAGCAGTCCAGGACTAGCGGGTACCTACGAGCAGTACTTC CASSPGLAGTYEQYF . TRBV28 TRBD2 TRBJ2-7
TGTGCCAGTGGAGGCTATGGCTACACCTTC CASGGYGYTF . TRBV19 . TRBJ1-2
TGTGCCAGCAGCTTATGGCGGACTATCTCCTACAATGAGCAGTTCTTC CASSLWRTISYNEQFF . TRBV7-9 . TRBJ2-1
TGTGCCAGTAGTTATCAGCGGGAGTTAATCGGGGAGCTGTTTTTT CASSYQRELIGELFF . TRBV19 TRBD2 TRBJ2-2
TGTGCCAGCAGTTCCGGGACAGGGCCCGAGCAGTACTTC CASSSGTGPEQYF . TRBV7-3 TRBD1 TRBJ2-7
TGTGCCAGCAGTTCCGACACTGGGCGGGGTGGCTACACCTTC CASSSDTGRGGYTF . TRBV28 . TRBJ1-2
TGTGCCAGCAGCTTAGAAGTGACTAGCGGGGGCGGAGATACGCAGTATTTT CASSLEVTSGGGDTQYF . TRBV11-3 TRBD2 TRBJ2-3
TGTGCCAGCAGACGACCCGGGACAGGGCTCGACGAGCAGTACTTC CASRRPGTGLDEQYF . TRBV6-5 TRBD1 TRBJ2-7
TGTGCCAGCAGCCGGGACAGGGACCTCAATGAGCAGTTCTTC CASSRDRDLNEQFF . TRBV6-1 TRBD1 TRBJ2-1
TGTGCCAGCAGGGTGCCTAACACCGGGGAGCTGTTTTTT CASRVPNTGELFF . TRBV6-5 . TRBJ2-2
TGTGCCAGCGGACCGGCGGGGCGCGGTGTCAATGAGCAGTTCTTC CASGPAGRGVNEQFF . TRBV6-6 . TRBJ2-1
TGTGCCAGCAGGGGGGCTCGCTCCGGCGGGGAGCTGTTTTTT CASRGARSGGELFF . TRBV27 . TRBJ2-2
TGTGCCATCAGTCCTGAATTTGGGGGGGATCAGCCCCAGCATTTT CAISPEFGGDQPQHF . TRBV10-3 . TRBJ1-5
TGTGCCAGCAGCGTAATGACAGAAAGCTATGGCTACACCTTC CASSVMTESYGYTF . TRBV9 . TRBJ1-2
TGCGCCAGCAACCCCCCCCAGAACACCGGGGAGCTGTTTTTT CASNPPQNTGELFF . TRBV4-1 . TRBJ2-2
TGTGCCAGCAGCCCCGGACAGGTACCAAACCTCTATGGCTACACCTTC CASSPGQVPNLYGYTF once TRBV5-4 TRBD1 TRBJ1-2
TGTGCCAGCAAGAAGGGGAGTACTAATGAAAAACTGTTTTTT CASKKGSTNEKLFF . TRBV2 . TRBJ1-4
TGTGCCAGCAGTCCAACAGGGACAGGGGATCGTGGCTACACCTTC CASSPTGTGDRGYTF . TRBV28 TRBD1 TRBJ1-2
TGTGCCAGCAGTCCGGGACTAAGTGAGCAGTTCTTC CASSPGLSEQFF . TRBV11-3 TRBD2 TRBJ2-1
TGTGCCAGTAGTGGCATCCGTGCGGGGCTGTCTGGAAACACCATATATTTT CASSGIRAGLSGNTIYF . TRBV19 . TRBJ1-3
TGTGCCAGCAGCATGGCCGGGACAAGTGAGACCCAGTACTTC CASSMAGTSETQYF . TRBV9 . TRBJ2-5
TGTGCCAGCAGTGAGCGAAGCAGAGGGACACCCGATTACTACGAGCAGTACTTC CASSERSRGTPDYYEQYF . TRBV6-1 . TRBJ2-7
TGTGCCAGCAGCACCAGTGGGGGAGACACTGAAGCTTTCTTT CASSTSGGDTEAFF . TRBV9 . TRBJ1-1
TGTGCCAGCAGTGACCCCAAGGGGGTAAACACCATATATTTT CASSDPKGVNTIYF once TRBV2 . TRBJ1-3
TGTGCCAGCAGCTTCTCGGCGAACACTGAAGCTTTCTTT CASSFSANTEAFF once TRBV7-9 . TRBJ1-1
TGTGCCTGGAGTCCTTCGGGGGTTCAAGAGACCCAGTACTTC CAWSPSGVQETQYF . TRBV30 . TRBJ2-5
TGTGCTAGCAGCTTACGGTCAGGTTCCTACGAGCAGTACTTC CASSLRSGSYEQYF . TRBV7-7 . TRBJ2-7